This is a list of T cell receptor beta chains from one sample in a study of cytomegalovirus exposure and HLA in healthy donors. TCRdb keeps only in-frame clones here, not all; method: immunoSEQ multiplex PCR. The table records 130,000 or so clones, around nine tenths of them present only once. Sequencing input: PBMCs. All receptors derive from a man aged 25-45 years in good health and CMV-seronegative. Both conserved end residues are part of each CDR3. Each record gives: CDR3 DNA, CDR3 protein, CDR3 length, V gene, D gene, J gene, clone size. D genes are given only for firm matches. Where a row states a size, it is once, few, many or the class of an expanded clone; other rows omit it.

cdr3_nt: TGTGCCAGCAGCCTTCGGGGACAGCCGAGCTCCTACGAGCAGTACTTC; cdr3_aa: CASSLRGQPSSYEQYF; cdr3_length: 16; v_call: TRBV4-2; d_call: TRBD1; j_call: TRBJ2-7; clone_size: -
cdr3_nt: TGTGCCAGCAGGGTTAGCGGGGGGGAGCTCAATGAGCAGTTCTTC; cdr3_aa: CASRVSGGELNEQFF; cdr3_length: 15; v_call: TRBV6-1; d_call: TRBD2; j_call: TRBJ2-1; clone_size: -
cdr3_nt: TGTGCCAGCAGCGCGAACGGGGGGGCGAGCGGGGAGCTGTTTTTT; cdr3_aa: CASSANGGASGELFF; cdr3_length: 15; v_call: TRBV7-8; d_call: TRBD2; j_call: TRBJ2-2; clone_size: once
cdr3_nt: TGTGCCAGCAGTTCCGGGACAGGATTTGCGTATGGCTACACCTTC; cdr3_aa: CASSSGTGFAYGYTF; cdr3_length: 15; v_call: TRBV6-5; d_call: TRBD1; j_call: TRBJ1-2; clone_size: -
cdr3_nt: TGCGCCAGCCCGTTTAAAACTAGCGGGGGCTATGAGCAGTTCTTC; cdr3_aa: CASPFKTSGGYEQFF; cdr3_length: 15; v_call: TRBV10-1; d_call: TRBD2; j_call: TRBJ2-1; clone_size: -
cdr3_nt: TGCGCCAGCAGTCTCCGCTACGAGCAGTACTTC; cdr3_aa: CASSLRYEQYF; cdr3_length: 11; v_call: TRBV10-1; d_call: -; j_call: TRBJ2-7; clone_size: few
cdr3_nt: TGTGCCAGCAGTTCGGACAGGGGGCTTTCACCCCTCCACTTT; cdr3_aa: CASSSDRGLSPLHF; cdr3_length: 14; v_call: TRBV2; d_call: TRBD1; j_call: TRBJ1-6; clone_size: few
cdr3_nt: TGTGCCAGCAGCCTCAGACAGTACGTGCAGTACTTC; cdr3_aa: CASSLRQYVQYF; cdr3_length: 12; v_call: TRBV5-6; d_call: -; j_call: TRBJ2-7; clone_size: -
cdr3_nt: TGTGCTAGTAGCACAGGGAACGGCTACGAGCAGTACTTC; cdr3_aa: CASSTGNGYEQYF; cdr3_length: 13; v_call: TRBV12-5; d_call: -; j_call: TRBJ2-7; clone_size: -
cdr3_nt: TGTGCCAGCAGCGGGAGGAGGGACTTAAACAATGAGCAGTTCTTC; cdr3_aa: CASSGRRDLNNEQFF; cdr3_length: 15; v_call: TRBV9; d_call: -; j_call: TRBJ2-1; clone_size: once
cdr3_nt: TGTGCCAGCAGTTTATTCGGAACAGGGAACGAGCAGTACTTC; cdr3_aa: CASSLFGTGNEQYF; cdr3_length: 14; v_call: TRBV28; d_call: -; j_call: TRBJ2-7; clone_size: once
cdr3_nt: TGTGCCAGCAGTGAAGTTGGGACAGGGGAGACTAACTATGGCTACACCTTC; cdr3_aa: CASSEVGTGETNYGYTF; cdr3_length: 17; v_call: TRBV6-1; d_call: TRBD1; j_call: TRBJ1-2; clone_size: -
cdr3_nt: TGTGCCAGCAGTGAAGGGTGGGGCAATTTGAAGGGTGTAGCTTTCTTT; cdr3_aa: CASSEGWGNLKGVAFF; cdr3_length: 16; v_call: TRBV6-1; d_call: -; j_call: TRBJ1-1; clone_size: -
cdr3_nt: TGTGCCAGCAGCGCCGGACAGGGGGTAGGCTACACCTTC; cdr3_aa: CASSAGQGVGYTF; cdr3_length: 13; v_call: TRBV5-4; d_call: TRBD1; j_call: TRBJ1-2; clone_size: -
cdr3_nt: TGTGCCAGTAGTCCCGGACAGGGGAGGGGGAGGAGTAACAATGAGCAGTTCTTC; cdr3_aa: CASSPGQGRGRSNNEQFF; cdr3_length: 18; v_call: TRBV19; d_call: TRBD1; j_call: TRBJ2-1; clone_size: -
cdr3_nt: TGTGCCAGCGATCAAGGGGCGCCTGGGCAGCCCCAGCATTTT; cdr3_aa: CASDQGAPGQPQHF; cdr3_length: 14; v_call: TRBV2; d_call: -; j_call: TRBJ1-5; clone_size: -
cdr3_nt: TGCAGCGTTTTAGGGGTATCCTACGAGCAGTACTTC; cdr3_aa: CSVLGVSYEQYF; cdr3_length: 12; v_call: TRBV29-1; d_call: -; j_call: TRBJ2-7; clone_size: -